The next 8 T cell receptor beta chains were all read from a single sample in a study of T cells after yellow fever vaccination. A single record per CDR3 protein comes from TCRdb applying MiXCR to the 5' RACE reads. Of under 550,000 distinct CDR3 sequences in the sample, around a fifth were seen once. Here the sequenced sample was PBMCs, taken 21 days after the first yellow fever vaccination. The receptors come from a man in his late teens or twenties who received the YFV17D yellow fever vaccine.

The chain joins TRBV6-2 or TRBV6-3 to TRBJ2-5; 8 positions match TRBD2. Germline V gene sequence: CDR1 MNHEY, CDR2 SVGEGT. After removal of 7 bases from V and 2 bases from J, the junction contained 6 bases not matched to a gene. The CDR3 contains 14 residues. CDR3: CASTPGGGQETQYF. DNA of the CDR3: TGTGCCAGCACCCCAGGCGGGGGGCAAGAGACCCAGTACTTC.

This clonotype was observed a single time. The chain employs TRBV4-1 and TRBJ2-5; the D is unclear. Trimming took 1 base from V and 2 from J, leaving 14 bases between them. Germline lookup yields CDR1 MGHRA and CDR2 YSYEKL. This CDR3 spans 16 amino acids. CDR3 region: CASSQVQVHPQETQYF. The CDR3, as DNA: TGCGCCAGCAGCCAAGTCCAAGTCCACCCTCAAGAGACCCAGTACTTC.

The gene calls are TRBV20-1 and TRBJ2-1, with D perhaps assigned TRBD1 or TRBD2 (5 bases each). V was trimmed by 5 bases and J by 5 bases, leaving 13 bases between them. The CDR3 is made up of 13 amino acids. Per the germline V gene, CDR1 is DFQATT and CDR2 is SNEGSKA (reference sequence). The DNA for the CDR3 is TGCAGTGCTCTCCGGGGCCAAAACAATGAGCAGTTCTTC. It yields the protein CSALRGQNNEQFF.

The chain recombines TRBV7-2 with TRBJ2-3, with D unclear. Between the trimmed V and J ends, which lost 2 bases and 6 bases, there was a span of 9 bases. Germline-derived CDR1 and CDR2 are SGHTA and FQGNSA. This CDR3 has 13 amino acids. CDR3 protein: CASSLSYGDTQYF. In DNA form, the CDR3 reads TGTGCCAGCAGCTTATCGTACGGGGATACGCAGTATTTT.

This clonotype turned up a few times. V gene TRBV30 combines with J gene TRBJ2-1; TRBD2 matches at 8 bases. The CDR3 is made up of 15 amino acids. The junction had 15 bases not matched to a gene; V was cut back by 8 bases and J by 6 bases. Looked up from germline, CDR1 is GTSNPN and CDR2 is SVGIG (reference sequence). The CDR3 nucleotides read TGTGCCGGGCCCCGAGCGGGGGCCCCGGGCAATGAGCAGTTCTTC. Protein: CAGPRAGAPGNEQFF.

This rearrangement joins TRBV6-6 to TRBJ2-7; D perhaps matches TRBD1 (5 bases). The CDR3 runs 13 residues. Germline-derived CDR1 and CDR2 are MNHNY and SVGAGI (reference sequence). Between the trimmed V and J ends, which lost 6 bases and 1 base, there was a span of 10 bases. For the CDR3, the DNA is TGTGCCAGCAGCGAAGACAGATCCTACGAGCAGTACGTC. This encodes CASSEDRSYEQYV.

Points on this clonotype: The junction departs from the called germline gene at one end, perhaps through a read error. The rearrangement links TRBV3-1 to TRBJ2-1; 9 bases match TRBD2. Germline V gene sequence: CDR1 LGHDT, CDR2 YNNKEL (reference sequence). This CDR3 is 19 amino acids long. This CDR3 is CTSRPTPGTSRSSYNEQFF. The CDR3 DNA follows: TGTACCAGCAGACCGACTCCCGGGACTAGCCGAAGCTCCTACAATGAGCAGTTCTTC.

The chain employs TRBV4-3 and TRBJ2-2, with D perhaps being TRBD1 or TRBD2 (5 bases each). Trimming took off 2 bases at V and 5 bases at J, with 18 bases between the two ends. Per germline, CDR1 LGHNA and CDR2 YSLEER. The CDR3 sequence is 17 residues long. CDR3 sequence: CASSQQSLRGRTGELFF. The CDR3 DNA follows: TGCGCCAGCAGCCAACAATCTCTCCGGGGCCGGACCGGGGAGCTGTTTTTT.